What follows are 2 T cell receptor beta chains derived from one specimen sequenced in a study of T cell responses to AZD1222 COVID-19 vaccine. Profiling relied on immunoSEQ multiplex PCR, and the TCRdb table lists in-frame clones only, not all of them. The sample contains about 180,000 clones, about 89% of which appear only once. Sequencing was performed on peripheral blood, taken on day 0 of AZD1222 vaccination. These receptors originate from an adult in good health.

This chain links TRBV9 with TRBJ2-5, with 9 bases that match TRBD1. With 4 bases clipped from V and 4 bases from J, the junction kept 5 bases outside the gene matches. CDR1 is SGDLS and CDR2 is YYNGEE in the germline V gene. The CDR3 has 14 amino acids. The CDR3 sequence: CASSPGTGIETQYF. The CDR3 DNA follows: TGTGCCAGCAGCCCCGGGACAGGGATAGAGACCCAGTACTTC. The entire variable domain, with the rest obtained from reference TRBV9 and TRBJ2-5, is as follows: DSGVTQTPKHLITATGQRVTLRCSPRSGDLSVYWYQQSLDQGLQFLIQYYNGEERAKGNILERFSAQQFPDLHSELNLSSLELGDSALYFCASSPGTGIETQYFGPGTRLLVL.

CDR3 region: CASGPGQGARGNTGELFF. The DNA for the CDR3 is TGTGCCAGCGGGCCGGGACAGGGGGCGCGCGGAAACACCGGGGAGCTGTTTTTT. The chain has TRBV11-3 and TRBJ2-2, with 12 nucleotides matching TRBD1. V trimming: 8 bases; J trimming: 2 bases; junction bases outside the gene matches: 12. The CDR3 is 18 residues long. Germline V CDR1 and CDR2: SGHNT, YENEEA.